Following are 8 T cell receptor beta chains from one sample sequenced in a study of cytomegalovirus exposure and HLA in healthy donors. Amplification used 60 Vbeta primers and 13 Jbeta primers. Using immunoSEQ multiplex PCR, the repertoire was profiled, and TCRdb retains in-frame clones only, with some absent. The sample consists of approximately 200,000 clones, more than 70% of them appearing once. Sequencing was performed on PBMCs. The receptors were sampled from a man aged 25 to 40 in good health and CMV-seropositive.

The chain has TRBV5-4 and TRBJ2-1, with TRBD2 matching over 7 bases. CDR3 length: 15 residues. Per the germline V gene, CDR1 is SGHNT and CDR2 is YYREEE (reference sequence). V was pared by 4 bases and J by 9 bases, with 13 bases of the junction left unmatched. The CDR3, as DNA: TGTGCCAGCAGCCCGGGAGGTGGCGGGGGTGGTGAGCAGTTCTTC. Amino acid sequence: CASSPGGGGGGEQFF. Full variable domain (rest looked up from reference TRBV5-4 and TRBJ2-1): ETGVTQSPTHLIKTRGQQVTLRCSSQSGHNTVSWYQQALGQGPQFIFQYYREEENGRGNFPPRFSGLQFPNYSSELNVNALELDDSALYLCASSPGGGGGGEQFFGPGTRLTVL.

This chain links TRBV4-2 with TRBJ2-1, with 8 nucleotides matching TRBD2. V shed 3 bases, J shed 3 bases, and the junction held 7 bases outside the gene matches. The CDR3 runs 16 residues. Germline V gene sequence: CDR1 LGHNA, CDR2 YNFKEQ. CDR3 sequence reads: CASSQVIAGFYNEQFF. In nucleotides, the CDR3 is TGTGCCAGCAGCCAGGTAATAGCGGGGTTCTACAATGAGCAGTTCTTC.

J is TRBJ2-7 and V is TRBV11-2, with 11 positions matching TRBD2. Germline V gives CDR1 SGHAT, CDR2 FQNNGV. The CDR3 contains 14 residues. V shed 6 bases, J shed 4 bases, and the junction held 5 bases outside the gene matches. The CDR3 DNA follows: TGTGCCAGCAGTTCCACTAGCGGGAGTTACGAGCAGTACTTC. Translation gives CASSSTSGSYEQYF.

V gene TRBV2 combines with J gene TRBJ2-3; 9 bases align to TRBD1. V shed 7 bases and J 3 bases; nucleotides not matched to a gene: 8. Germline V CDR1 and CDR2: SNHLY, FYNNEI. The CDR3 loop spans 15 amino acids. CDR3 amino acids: CASNPGQGMTDTQYF. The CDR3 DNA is TGTGCCAGCAATCCGGGACAGGGAATGACAGATACGCAGTATTTT.

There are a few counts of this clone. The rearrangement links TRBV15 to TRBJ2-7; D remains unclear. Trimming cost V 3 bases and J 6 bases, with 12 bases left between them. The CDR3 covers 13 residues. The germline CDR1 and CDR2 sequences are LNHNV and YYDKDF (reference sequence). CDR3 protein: CATSRPWAGEQYF. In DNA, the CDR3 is TGTGCCACCAGCAGGCCGTGGGCAGGCGAGCAGTACTTC.

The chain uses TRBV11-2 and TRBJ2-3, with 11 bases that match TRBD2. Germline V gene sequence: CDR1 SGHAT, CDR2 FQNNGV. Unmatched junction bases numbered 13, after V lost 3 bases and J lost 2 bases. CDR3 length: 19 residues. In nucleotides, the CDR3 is TGTGCCAGCAGCTTGGGACTAGCGGAGGAGGGGGAGGACACAGATACGCAGTATTTT. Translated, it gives CASSLGLAEEGEDTDTQYF. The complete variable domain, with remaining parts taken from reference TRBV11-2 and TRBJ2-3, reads EAGVAQSPRYKIIEKRQSVAFWCNPISGHATLYWYQQILGQGPKLLIQFQNNGVVDDSQLPKDRFSAERLKGVDSTLKIQPAKLEDSAVYLCASSLGLAEEGEDTDTQYFGPGTRLTVL.

In nucleotides, the CDR3 is TGTGCCAGCACCCAGGGGACTAGCGGGGTACACAATGAGCAGTTCTTC. Amino acids: CASTQGTSGVHNEQFF. This chain joins TRBV27 and TRBJ2-1; TRBD2 matches at 13 bases. Germline loops: CDR1 MNHEY, CDR2 SMNVEV (reference sequence). This CDR3 has 16 amino acids. V was pared by 7 bases and J by 5 bases, with 8 bases of the junction left unmatched.

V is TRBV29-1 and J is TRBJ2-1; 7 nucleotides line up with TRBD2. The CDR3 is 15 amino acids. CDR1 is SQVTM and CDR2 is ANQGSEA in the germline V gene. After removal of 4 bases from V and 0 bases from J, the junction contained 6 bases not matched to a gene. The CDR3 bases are TGCAGCGTTGGAACTAGCGTCCACTCCTACAATGAGCAGTTCTTC. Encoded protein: CSVGTSVHSYNEQFF.